The 6 T cell receptor beta chains presented below share a single source sample, sequenced in a study of T cells in Graves' hyperthyroidism and ophthalmopathy. The CDR3 regions of TCR beta were amplified from RNA transcripts. Primed by the HTBI set, a first-round RT-PCR was run on the TCR CDR3. TCRdb re-derived calls from the multiplex PCR reads in MiXCR, one entry per CDR3 protein. The sample carries about 420,000 distinct CDR3 sequences, roughly 15% recorded once. Material: blood. The receptors derive from a woman aged 18-35 years with Graves' hyperthyroidism.

The gene calls are TRBV3-1 and TRBJ2-7; TRBD2 matches 10 bases. Germline CDR1 LGHDT, CDR2 YNNKEL (reference sequence). The CDR3 length is 15 residues. Germline trimming cut 4 bases from V and 5 bases from J; bases unmatched to any gene: 8. The CDR3 bases are TGTGCCAGCAGCCCTCAAGCCCTAGCGGGAGACGAGCAGTACTTC. Translated, it gives CASSPQALAGDEQYF.

In this sample, this clonotype turned up many times. The chain combines TRBV12-3 or TRBV12-4 with TRBJ2-7, with D unresolved. The CDR3 loop spans 13 amino acids. V lost 2 bases and J lost 1, with 6 bases in between. Written as DNA, the CDR3 is TGTGCCAGCAGTTTAATGGGGTCCTACGAGCAGTACTTC. This translates into CASSLMGSYEQYF.

Only a few counts were recorded for this clonotype. The CDR3 here is CASSIVGGGNQPQHF. In DNA, the CDR3 is TGTGCCAGTAGTATAGTTGGCGGGGGCAATCAGCCCCAGCATTTT. The chain links TRBV19 to TRBJ1-5; D is unclear. V was clipped by 1 base and J by 2 bases, with 9 bases between them. The V gene's germline CDR1 is LNHDA and CDR2 SQIVND (reference sequence). The length of the CDR3 is 15 residues.

This clonotype was counted only a few times. In nucleotides, the CDR3 is TGTGCCACCTATAGGGGGTCGTACAATGAGCAGTTCTTC. This codes for CATYRGSYNEQFF. The chain links TRBV6-2 or TRBV6-3 to TRBJ2-1, with D possibly matching TRBD1 (6 bases). This CDR3 is 13 amino acids long. Trimming shortened V by 10 bases and J by 4 bases, and 14 bases separated the two germline ends. Germline CDR1 and CDR2: MNHEY and SVGEGT.

This clonotype came up a few times. This rearrangement joins TRBV12-5 to TRBJ1-2, with 7 bases lining up with TRBD1. With V trimmed by 3 bases and J by 3 bases, 4 bases remained unmatched. Germline V lookup: CDR1 LGHNT, CDR2 FRNRAP. CDR3 length: 14 residues. CDR3 DNA sequence: TGTGCTAGTGGTTTTCGAACAGGGGACTATGGCTACACCTTC. As protein: CASGFRTGDYGYTF.

There are many counts of this clonotype. The V and J genes are TRBV28 and TRBJ2-7; TRBD1 might be the D (6 bases). This CDR3 region has 14 residues. CDR1 and CDR2 from the germline V gene are MDHEN and SYDVKM. Trimming stripped 5 bases from V and 0 bases from J, with 11 bases between. CDR3 in DNA: TGTGCCAGCAGTACCTTACAGGGCTCCTACGAGCAGTACTTC. Translating it yields CASSTLQGSYEQYF.